Each of the 26 T cell receptor beta chains below was sequenced from the same sample in a study of CD8+ T cells in alopecia areata. Noted treatment: oral pan-JAK inhibitor, 5-10 mg twice daily. Extracted from the samples, RNA was reverse transcribed into cDNA to serve as the sequencing template. Assay: immunoSEQ multiplex PCR; the TCRdb copy retains only in-frame clones and omits some. The sample has 150,000 or so clones, approximately 59% seen once. This sample comprised CD4+ T cells sorted from blood, obtained at approximately week 56, from a patient treated with tofacitinib. These receptors originate from a human donor with alopecia areata.

The CDR3 is CASSSTGTRQPQHF. The CDR3 nucleotides read TGTGCCAGCAGCTCAACAGGGACGCGGCAGCCCCAGCATTTT. This sequence joins TRBV5-6 and TRBJ1-5; TRBD1 is a possible D gene (6 bases). The V and J ends lost 3 bases and 7 bases respectively, with 14 bases between them. CDR1 and CDR2 from the germline V gene are SGHDT and YYEEEE. The CDR3 length is 14 residues.

The rearrangement links TRBV4-1 to TRBJ2-5; the D gene is possibly TRBD2 (5 bases). Germline V gene lookup returns CDR1 MGHRA and CDR2 YSYEKL. The CDR3 spans 13 residues. Deletions cut 5 bases from V and 7 bases from J, with 14 bases between. CDR3 sequence (DNA): TGCGCCAGCAGCTTACCGAGGGAAGGGACCCAGTACTTC. This translates into CASSLPREGTQYF.

J is TRBJ2-4 and V is TRBV2; 10 bases fit TRBD2. The germline V gene has CDR1 SNHLY and CDR2 FYNNEI. This CDR3 comprises 13 residues. The ends lost 7 bases at V and 13 bases at J; junction bases unmatched: 10. The CDR3 loop reads CASMVASGGAQYF. In DNA, the CDR3 is TGTGCCAGCATGGTTGCTAGCGGGGGAGCGCAGTACTTC.

The gene calls are TRBV27 and TRBJ1-2; tentatively, D is TRBD1 (5 bases). The germline CDR1 and CDR2 sequences are MNHEY and SMNVEV (reference sequence). The CDR3 consists of 17 residues. With 2 bases removed from V and 0 bases from J, the gap between germline ends came to 16 bases. For the CDR3, the DNA is TGTGCCAGCAGTTTACGACAGTCCCTCGCCCCTAACTATGGCTACACCTTC. Protein product: CASSLRQSLAPNYGYTF.

This sequence joins TRBV10-3 and TRBJ1-1; tentatively, D is TRBD1 (5 bases). The germline gives CDR1 ENHRY, CDR2 SYGVKD. V was pared by 0 bases and J by 5 bases, with 7 bases between. This CDR3 contains 13 residues. The CDR3 sequence is CAISESQETEAFF. For the CDR3, the DNA is TGTGCCATCAGTGAGTCACAGGAAACTGAAGCTTTCTTT.

The chain has TRBV23-1 and TRBJ1-1; the D gene is possibly TRBD1 (5 bases). TRBV23-1 belongs to the ORF category, with a function that is uncertain. The CDR3 is made up of 14 amino acids. Trimming shortened V by 4 bases and J by 10 bases, and 19 bases separated the two germline ends. CDR3 DNA: TGCGCCAGCAGTCCACCCCAATCGACAGATGGAGCTTTCTTT. Amino acid sequence: CASSPPQSTDGAFF.

The chain links TRBV11-2 to TRBJ1-2; 8 bases are shared with TRBD1. The CDR3 loop spans 13 amino acids. Germline V gene lookup returns CDR1 SGHAT and CDR2 FQNNGV. V lost 3 bases, J lost 6 bases, and 3 bases stayed unmatched. CDR3 loop: CASSFRQGHGYTF. CDR3 sequence (DNA): TGTGCCAGCAGCTTTAGACAGGGGCATGGCTACACCTTC.

The V and J genes are TRBV5-1 and TRBJ1-2, with unresolved D. This CDR3 has 13 amino acids. Germline V gives CDR1 SGHRS, CDR2 YFSETQ. V was trimmed by 4 bases and J by 7 bases, leaving 14 bases between them. In nucleotides, the CDR3 is TGCGCCAGCAGCCCTGAAGGAATGAGTGGCTACACCTTC. Translated, it gives CASSPEGMSGYTF.

This chain links TRBV30 with TRBJ1-2; D ambiguous. This CDR3 is 10 amino acids long. With 4 bases removed from V and 8 bases from J, the gap between germline ends came to 8 bases. Germline lookup yields CDR1 GTSNPN and CDR2 SVGIG (reference sequence). This CDR3 reads CAWIGSGYTF. The DNA for the CDR3 is TGTGCCTGGATAGGGTCGGGCTACACCTTC.

The CDR3 sequence: CASSLGQGGYNEQFF. The CDR3 coding sequence is TGTGCCAGCAGCTTGGGTCAGGGTGGCTACAATGAGCAGTTCTTC. The gene calls are TRBV5-6 and TRBJ2-1, with D tentatively TRBD1 (5 bases). In germline, CDR1 is SGHDT, CDR2 YYEEEE. The CDR3 runs 15 residues. V lost 0 bases and J 3 bases, leaving 10 bases between the germline ends. The complete variable domain, with remaining parts taken from reference TRBV5-6 and TRBJ2-1, reads DAGVTQSPTHLIKTRGQQVTLRCSPKSGHDTVSWYQQALGQGPQFIFQYYEEEERQRGNFPDRFSGHQFPNYSSELNVNALLLGDSALYLCASSLGQGGYNEQFFGPGTRLTVL.

This clone was observed once. The CDR3, as DNA: TGTGCCAGCAGCTTAGACCAGCGGGGGGGCAATGAGCAGTTCTTC. It codes for CASSLDQRGGNEQFF. This sequence joins TRBV7-2 and TRBJ2-1, with 10 bases lining up with TRBD2. The germline gives CDR1 SGHTA, CDR2 FQGNSA. The V and J ends lost 1 base and 6 bases, in that order; junction bases with no gene match: 3. CDR3 size: 15 residues.

This clone was picked up one time. The CDR3 protein is CASSSLGGGNDGYTF. Written as DNA, the CDR3 is TGTGCCAGCAGCTCACTTGGCGGTGGTAATGATGGCTACACCTTC. The chain uses TRBV13 and TRBJ1-2; D is unclear. CDR1 and CDR2 from the germline V gene are PRHDT and FYEKMQ (reference sequence). This CDR3 region has 15 residues. The V gene lost 4 bases and the J gene lost 6 bases, with 18 bases spanning the gap.

The CDR3 here is CASSSFGVWGEKLFF. DNA for the CDR3: TGTGCCAGCAGCTCCTTTGGGGTATGGGGTGAAAAACTGTTTTTT. This rearrangement joins TRBV7-2 to TRBJ1-4; D call uncertain. The CDR3 spans 15 residues. V was cut by 4 bases and J by 7 bases, with 16 bases left in between. Germline V gene data show CDR1 as SGHTA and CDR2 as FQGNSA.

This clone occurred once. The genes are TRBV27 and TRBJ1-6; D gene ambiguous. There are 14 residues in the CDR3. The ends were cut back, 2 bases at V and 6 bases at J, with 8 bases in the middle. CDR1 is MNHEY, CDR2 SMNVEV, per germline (reference sequence). The CDR3 reads CASSLGVRNSPLHF. CDR3 coding DNA: TGTGCCAGCAGTTTAGGGGTTCGTAATTCACCCCTCCACTTT.

The chain joins TRBV18 to TRBJ2-2, with 7 bases that match TRBD1. CDR1 KGHSH and CDR2 LQKENI come from the germline V gene. V shed 3 bases and J 5 bases; nucleotides not matched to a gene: 9. This CDR3 has 16 residues. Here the CDR3 reads CASSPKMAGGTGELFF. The CDR3 DNA follows: TGTGCCAGCTCACCGAAGATGGCAGGGGGAACCGGGGAGCTGTTTTTT.

The V call is TRBV15, the J call TRBJ2-2; maybe TRBD1 (6 bases). Germline V gives CDR1 LNHNV, CDR2 YYDKDF (reference sequence). V was shortened by 0 bases and J by 4 bases, with 9 bases between the two germline ends. This CDR3 has 15 residues. The CDR3 spells CATSREAGVTGELFF. In nucleotides, the CDR3 is TGTGCCACCAGCAGAGAGGCAGGGGTCACCGGGGAGCTGTTTTTT.

The rearrangement uses TRBV7-2 and TRBJ2-5; TRBD2 matches 10 bases. This CDR3 spans 15 amino acids. Germline CDR1 reads SGHTA; CDR2 reads FQGNSA. V trimming: 6 bases; J trimming: 7 bases; junction bases outside the gene matches: 11. The CDR3, as DNA: TGTGCCAGCAGGCCACTAGCGGGAATCCGGAGGACCCAGTACTTC. As protein: CASRPLAGIRRTQYF.

The rearrangement uses TRBV5-1 and TRBJ2-7; D could derive from TRBD1 or TRBD2 (7 bases each). CDR3 length equals 17 residues. Trimming removed 0 bases at V and 2 bases at J, with 18 bases between. Germline V gene sequence: CDR1 SGHRS, CDR2 YFSETQ. The chain's CDR3 is CASSLEGGGLPPYEQYF. CDR3 DNA sequence: TGCGCCAGCAGCTTGGAGGGAGGGGGCCTGCCCCCCTACGAGCAGTACTTC.

The chain joins TRBV20-1 to TRBJ2-5, with D possibly being TRBD1 (6 bases). Germline V gives CDR1 DFQATT, CDR2 SNEGSKA (reference sequence). This CDR3 is 11 amino acids long. The germline V and J ends were trimmed by 5 bases and 5 bases, with 9 bases remaining between them. Here the CDR3 reads CSAPRGETQYF. Here the CDR3 DNA reads TGCAGTGCTCCCAGGGGTGAGACCCAGTACTTC.

Only a few counts were recorded for this clone. This sequence joins TRBV5-1 and TRBJ2-7; 7 nucleotides agree with TRBD1. Trimming removed 4 bases from V and 1 base from J; junction bases left unmatched: 5. CDR1 is SGHRS, CDR2 YFSETQ, per germline. CDR3 length equals 14 residues. The CDR3 bases are TGCGCCAGCAGCCCGGGACAGCAATCCTACGAGCAGTACTTC. It translates to CASSPGQQSYEQYF.

This chain joins TRBV4-2 and TRBJ1-3; TRBD1 is a possible D gene (5 bases). Trimming removed 3 bases at V and 2 bases at J, with 11 bases between. Germline values: CDR1 LGHNA, CDR2 YNFKEQ. The CDR3 loop spans 15 amino acids. In DNA, the CDR3 is TGTGCCAGCAGCCAGAGTGCAGGGACTGGAAACACCATATATTTT. This sequence encodes CASSQSAGTGNTIYF.

J is TRBJ2-5 and V is TRBV6-1, with 8 positions matching TRBD1. V was clipped by 11 bases and J by 1 base; unmatched bases: 9. CDR1 MNHNS and CDR2 SASEGT come from the germline V gene. This CDR3 has 14 residues. CDR3 amino acids: CAGITGTGQETQYF. CDR3 nucleotides: TGTGCCGGGATAACCGGGACAGGCCAAGAGACCCAGTACTTC.

There are a few counts of this clone. The chain combines TRBV19 with TRBJ2-1; tentatively, D is TRBD1 (7 bases). The germline V gene encodes CDR1 LNHDA and CDR2 SQIVND (reference sequence). V was clipped by 6 bases and J by 5 bases, with 11 bases between them. This CDR3 comprises 13 residues. CDR3 bases: TGTGCCAGTAGGCGGGACAGAAACAATGAGCAGTTCTTC. It codes for CASRRDRNNEQFF.

This clone was observed a single time. The chain couples TRBV18 to TRBJ2-1; perhaps TRBD1 as D (5 bases). Germline V lookup: CDR1 KGHSH, CDR2 LQKENI. Trimming cost V 0 bases and J 0 bases, with 12 bases left between them. This CDR3 has 17 residues. The chain's CDR3 is CASSPPDSFYSYNEQFF. The CDR3 DNA is TGTGCCAGCTCACCACCTGACAGCTTTTACTCCTACAATGAGCAGTTCTTC.

V gene TRBV5-6 combines with J gene TRBJ1-2; 10 nucleotides line up with TRBD1. Germline CDR1 and CDR2: SGHDT and YYEEEE. The trim removed 4 bases at V and 8 bases at J, leaving 8 bases unmatched. This CDR3 has 14 amino acids. CDR3 nucleotides: TGTGCCAGCAGCCGTGACAGGGGGCGAGAAGGCTACACCTTC. Translating it yields CASSRDRGREGYTF. Together with reference TRBV5-6 and TRBJ1-2, the CDR3 gives the full variable domain: DAGVTQSPTHLIKTRGQQVTLRCSPKSGHDTVSWYQQALGQGPQFIFQYYEEEERQRGNFPDRFSGHQFPNYSSELNVNALLLGDSALYLCASSRDRGREGYTFGSGTRLTVV.

This clone appeared once. V and J are TRBV4-1 and TRBJ1-1; unclear D gene. Trimming cost V 1 base and J 8 bases, with 8 bases left between them. Germline values: CDR1 MGHRA, CDR2 YSYEKL. The CDR3 is 12 residues long. The DNA for the CDR3 is TGCGCCAGCAGCCAAGCTGGTCTCGAAGCTTTCTTT. Amino acids: CASSQAGLEAFF.